This TCR beta chain was identified during a study of T cell repertoires in cytomegalovirus infection. Via MiXCR, TCRdb re-called the reads, giving one row per CDR3 protein. The sample consists of about 360,000 distinct CDR3 sequences, around 18% of them appearing once. With V trimmed by 6 bases and J by 1 base, 14 bases remained unmatched. The CDR3 spans 17 residues. J is TRBJ2-5 and V is TRBV23-1; 7 bases line up with TRBD2. TRBV23-1 is sorted into the ORF group, with uncertain function. The source is a human donor in good health (CMV status not recorded). Some clones in this sample may be carry-over from other donors' samples. Sequenced sample: PBMCs. CDR3 region: CASRGTVGERGQETQYF. In DNA form, the CDR3 reads TGCGCCAGCAGGGGGACGGTAGGGGAGCGGGGCCAAGAGACCCAGTACTTC.